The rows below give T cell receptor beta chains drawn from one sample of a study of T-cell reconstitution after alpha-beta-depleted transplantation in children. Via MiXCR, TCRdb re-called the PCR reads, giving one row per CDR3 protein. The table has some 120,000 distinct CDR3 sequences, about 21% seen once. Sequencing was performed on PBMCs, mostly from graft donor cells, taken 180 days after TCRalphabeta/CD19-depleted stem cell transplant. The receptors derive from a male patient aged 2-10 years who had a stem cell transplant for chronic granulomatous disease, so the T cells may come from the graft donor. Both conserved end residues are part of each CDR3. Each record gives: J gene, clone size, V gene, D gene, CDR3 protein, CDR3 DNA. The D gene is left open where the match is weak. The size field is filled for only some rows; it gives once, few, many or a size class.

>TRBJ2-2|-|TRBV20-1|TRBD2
CSAQVVRLAGEVTGELFF
TGCAGTGCACAGGTGGTCCGGCTAGCGGGGGAGGTAACCGGGGAGCTGTTTTTT
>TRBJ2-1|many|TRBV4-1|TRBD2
CASSQGGTSGGAFSVGNEQFF
TGCGCCAGCAGCCAAGGAGGAACTAGCGGGGGGGCTTTTTCAGTAGGCAATGAGCAGTTCTTC
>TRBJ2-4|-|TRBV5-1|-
CASSLDRGIQYF
TGCGCCAGCAGCTTGGACCGGGGCATTCAGTACTTC
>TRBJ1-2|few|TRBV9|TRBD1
CASSKWGQARTF
TGTGCCAGCAGCAAGTGGGGACAGGCTCGCACCTTC
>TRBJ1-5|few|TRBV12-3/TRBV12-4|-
CASTEGGGQPQHF
TGTGCCAGCACCGAGGGGGGCGGTCAGCCCCAGCATTTT
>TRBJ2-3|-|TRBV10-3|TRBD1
CAISRRTGLGTDTQYF
TGTGCCATCAGCAGGCGGACAGGGCTGGGCACAGATACGCAGTATTTT
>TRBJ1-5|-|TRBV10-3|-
CAISEGNQPQHF
TGTGCCATCAGTGAGGGGAATCAGCCCCAGCATTTT
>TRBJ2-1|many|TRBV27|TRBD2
CASSGGDSYNEQFF
TGTGCCAGCAGCGGGGGGGACTCCTACAATGAGCAGTTCTTC
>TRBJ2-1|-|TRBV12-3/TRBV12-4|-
CASRDLATYNEQFF
TGTGCCAGCAGGGACCTAGCTACCTACAATGAGCAGTTCTTC
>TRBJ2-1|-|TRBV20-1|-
CSANRASTRNEQFF
TGCAGTGCTAATCGGGCATCAACTAGAAATGAGCAGTTCTTC
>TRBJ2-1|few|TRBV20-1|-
CSARDLAASEDEQFF
TGCAGTGCTAGAGATTTGGCGGCTAGCGAGGATGAGCAGTTCTTC
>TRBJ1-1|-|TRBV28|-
CARRTETLRTPRGLTEAFF
TGTGCCAGACGCACGGAAACACTAAGGACACCTAGAGGGTTGACTGAAGCTTTCTTT
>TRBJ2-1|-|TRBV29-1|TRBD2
CSVVPGGDEQFF
TGCAGCGTTGTACCCGGGGGGGATGAGCAGTTCTTC